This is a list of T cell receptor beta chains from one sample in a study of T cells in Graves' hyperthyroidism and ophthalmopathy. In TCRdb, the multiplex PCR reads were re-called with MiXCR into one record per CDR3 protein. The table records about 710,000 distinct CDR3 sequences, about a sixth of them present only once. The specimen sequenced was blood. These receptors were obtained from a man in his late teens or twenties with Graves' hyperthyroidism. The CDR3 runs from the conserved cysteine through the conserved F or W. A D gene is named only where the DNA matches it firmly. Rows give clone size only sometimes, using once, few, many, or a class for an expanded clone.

CDR3aa: CASSSSGPQETQYF
CDR3nt: TGTGCCAGCAGTAGTTCAGGACCCCAAGAGACCCAGTACTTC
d_gene: -
j_gene: TRBJ2-5
v_gene: TRBV28
abundance: many

CDR3aa: CASSPPGREAVEQFF
CDR3nt: TGTGCCAGCAGCCCGCCGGGGCGGGAGGCGGTTGAGCAGTTCTTC
d_gene: TRBD2
j_gene: TRBJ2-1
v_gene: TRBV7-9
abundance: many

CDR3aa: CASRSGQGRTYEQYF
CDR3nt: TGCGCCAGCAGAAGCGGACAGGGGCGTACCTACGAGCAGTACTTC
d_gene: TRBD1
j_gene: TRBJ2-7
v_gene: TRBV4-1
abundance: few

CDR3aa: CASSQGTGGGNQPQHF
CDR3nt: TGTGCCAGCAGCCAAGGGACAGGGGGCGGCAATCAGCCCCAGCATTTT
d_gene: TRBD1
j_gene: TRBJ1-5
v_gene: TRBV3-1
abundance: few

CDR3aa: CASSFLEYGYTF
CDR3nt: TGTGCCAGCAGTTTCCTAGAATATGGCTACACCTTC
d_gene: -
j_gene: TRBJ1-2
v_gene: TRBV28
abundance: few

CDR3aa: CASSQDGAPPRKQFF
CDR3nt: TGTGCCAGCAGCCAAGATGGGGCCCCTCCTCGCAAGCAGTTCTTC
d_gene: -
j_gene: TRBJ2-1
v_gene: TRBV3-1
abundance: many

CDR3aa: CASSQGRGTKNIQYF
CDR3nt: TGCGCCAGCAGCCAAGGGAGGGGGACTAAAAACATTCAGTACTTC
d_gene: -
j_gene: TRBJ2-4
v_gene: TRBV4-1
abundance: -

CDR3aa: CASSRYRVDTGELFF
CDR3nt: TGTGCCAGCAGCCGGTACAGGGTAGACACCGGGGAGCTGTTTTTT
d_gene: -
j_gene: TRBJ2-2
v_gene: TRBV7-3
abundance: -

CDR3aa: CSVDWVGREIVVNTEAFF
CDR3nt: TGCAGCGTTGATTGGGTAGGTCGAGAAATTGTGGTGAACACTGAAGCTTTCTTT
d_gene: -
j_gene: TRBJ1-1
v_gene: TRBV29-1
abundance: -

CDR3aa: CASSLLRGVLFF
CDR3nt: TGTGCCAGCAGTTTATTACGGGGTGTGCTGTTTTTT
d_gene: -
j_gene: TRBJ2-2
v_gene: TRBV28
abundance: few

CDR3aa: CASSLVLAGHNEQFF
CDR3nt: TGTGCCAGCAGTTTAGTATTAGCGGGACACAATGAGCAGTTCTTC
d_gene: TRBD2
j_gene: TRBJ2-1
v_gene: TRBV12-3/TRBV12-4
abundance: many

CDR3aa: CASSDIFGGQSSYEQYF
CDR3nt: TGTGCCAGCAGTGACATTTTTGGGGGCCAGAGCTCCTACGAGCAGTACTTC
d_gene: -
j_gene: TRBJ2-7
v_gene: TRBV28
abundance: few

CDR3aa: CSAAGGRQEQYF
CDR3nt: TGCAGCGCCGCGGGAGGGCGGCAAGAGCAGTACTTC
d_gene: TRBD2
j_gene: TRBJ2-7
v_gene: TRBV29-1
abundance: -

CDR3aa: CAIGRTGGLRGYTF
CDR3nt: TGTGCCATCGGCCGGACAGGGGGTTTGAGGGGCTACACCTTC
d_gene: TRBD1
j_gene: TRBJ1-2
v_gene: TRBV10-3
abundance: few

CDR3aa: CASSPLGQPEAFF
CDR3nt: TGTGCCAGCAGCCCCTTGGGACAGCCTGAAGCTTTCTTT
d_gene: TRBD1
j_gene: TRBJ1-1
v_gene: TRBV6-1
abundance: -

CDR3aa: CASSRGQGAEAFF
CDR3nt: TGTGCCAGCAGCCGCGGACAGGGGGCTGAAGCTTTCTTT
d_gene: TRBD1
j_gene: TRBJ1-1
v_gene: TRBV12-3/TRBV12-4
abundance: many

CDR3aa: CASSTLWTGGIYEQYF
CDR3nt: TGTGCCAGTAGTACCCTATGGACAGGGGGCATCTACGAGCAGTACTTC
d_gene: TRBD1
j_gene: TRBJ2-7
v_gene: TRBV19
abundance: -

CDR3aa: CASSVRTSYEQYF
CDR3nt: TGTGCCAGCAGTGTACGGACCTCCTACGAGCAGTACTTC
d_gene: -
j_gene: TRBJ2-7
v_gene: TRBV2
abundance: few

CDR3aa: CASSRGVLRERYEQYF
CDR3nt: TGTGCCAGCAGCCGAGGGGTTTTGCGGGAGAGATACGAGCAGTACTTC
d_gene: TRBD2
j_gene: TRBJ2-7
v_gene: TRBV3-1
abundance: many

CDR3aa: CSARDENGMLGYRTDTQYF
CDR3nt: TGCAGTGCTAGAGATGAAAACGGGATGTTGGGATACCGCACAGATACGCAGTATTTT
d_gene: -
j_gene: TRBJ2-3
v_gene: TRBV20-1
abundance: many

CDR3aa: CASSLGRVNQPQHF
CDR3nt: TGTGCCAGCAGCTTAGGCAGGGTCAATCAGCCCCAGCATTTT
d_gene: -
j_gene: TRBJ1-5
v_gene: TRBV7-8
abundance: many

CDR3aa: CASSPSSGQLEQYF
CDR3nt: TGTGCCAGTAGTCCATCCTCGGGACAGCTCGAGCAGTACTTC
d_gene: TRBD1
j_gene: TRBJ2-7
v_gene: TRBV19
abundance: few

CDR3aa: CASSLRGHKGGEQYF
CDR3nt: TGTGCCAGCAGCCTCCGGGGCCATAAAGGGGGCGAGCAGTACTTC
d_gene: -
j_gene: TRBJ2-7
v_gene: TRBV12-3/TRBV12-4
abundance: many

CDR3aa: CAWSPRTPGIQYF
CDR3nt: TGTGCCTGGAGTCCGAGGACCCCCGGCATTCAGTACTTC
d_gene: -
j_gene: TRBJ2-4
v_gene: TRBV30
abundance: many

CDR3aa: CASSEYGRVDTQYF
CDR3nt: TGTGCCAGCAGTGAATATGGGCGTGTGGATACGCAGTATTTT
d_gene: -
j_gene: TRBJ2-3
v_gene: TRBV25-1
abundance: few

CDR3aa: CASSLMGPLSGYTF
CDR3nt: TGTGCCAGCAGCTTAATGGGACCCCTTTCTGGCTACACCTTC
d_gene: -
j_gene: TRBJ1-2
v_gene: TRBV11-3
abundance: -

CDR3aa: CASSRQGTEQYF
CDR3nt: TGTGCCAGCAGCCGGCAGGGAACCGAGCAGTACTTC
d_gene: -
j_gene: TRBJ2-7
v_gene: TRBV28
abundance: many

CDR3aa: CACSSSGTTGGGELFF
CDR3nt: TGTGCCTGCAGCTCATCGGGGACTACCGGCGGCGGGGAGCTGTTTTTT
d_gene: TRBD2
j_gene: TRBJ2-2
v_gene: TRBV7-3
abundance: -

CDR3aa: CAWRPIPSRKWGDYGYTF
CDR3nt: TGTGCCTGGAGGCCGATACCGAGCAGAAAGTGGGGGGACTATGGCTACACCTTC
d_gene: -
j_gene: TRBJ1-2
v_gene: TRBV30
abundance: -

CDR3aa: CSSISGNTDTQYF
CDR3nt: TGCAGTTCCATTAGCGGAAACACAGATACGCAGTATTTT
d_gene: -
j_gene: TRBJ2-3
v_gene: TRBV20-1
abundance: many

CDR3aa: CASSDPFTGTAYGYTF
CDR3nt: TGTGCCAGCAGCGACCCTTTTACCGGGACCGCGTATGGCTACACCTTC
d_gene: -
j_gene: TRBJ1-2
v_gene: TRBV9
abundance: -

CDR3aa: CASSFLGPGTREKLFF
CDR3nt: TGTGCCAGCAGTTTTTTGGGACCTGGGACTCGGGAAAAACTGTTTTTT
d_gene: -
j_gene: TRBJ1-4
v_gene: TRBV12-3/TRBV12-4
abundance: few

CDR3aa: CASSESIGDSSEYEQYF
CDR3nt: TGCGCCAGCAGTGAGTCGATCGGGGACTCCTCCGAGTACGAGCAGTACTTC
d_gene: -
j_gene: TRBJ2-7
v_gene: TRBV10-1
abundance: few

CDR3aa: CATSDPSGRAFQTGELFF
CDR3nt: TGTGCCACCAGTGATCCTAGCGGGAGGGCCTTTCAGACCGGGGAGCTGTTTTTT
d_gene: TRBD2
j_gene: TRBJ2-2
v_gene: TRBV24-1
abundance: few

CDR3aa: CASPDSSNEQFF
CDR3nt: TGTGCCAGCCCGGACTCTTCAAATGAGCAGTTCTTC
d_gene: -
j_gene: TRBJ2-1
v_gene: TRBV19
abundance: few

CDR3aa: CASITGGSSYEQYF
CDR3nt: TGTGCCAGCATCACGGGAGGGAGCTCCTACGAGCAGTACTTC
d_gene: TRBD2
j_gene: TRBJ2-7
v_gene: TRBV28
abundance: few

CDR3aa: CGGGNQPQHF
CDR3nt: TGTGGGGGCGGCAATCAGCCCCAGCATTTT
d_gene: -
j_gene: TRBJ1-5
v_gene: TRBV6-1
abundance: many

CDR3aa: CADLPPGQGNTEAFF
CDR3nt: TGTGCCGATTTACCTCCAGGACAGGGGAACACTGAAGCTTTCTTT
d_gene: TRBD1
j_gene: TRBJ1-1
v_gene: TRBV10-3
abundance: few

CDR3aa: CASSLFKNTEAFF
CDR3nt: TGTGCCAGCAGCTTATTCAAGAACACTGAAGCTTTCTTT
d_gene: -
j_gene: TRBJ1-1
v_gene: TRBV7-2
abundance: many

CDR3aa: CASSDAGRTHF
CDR3nt: TGTGCCAGCAGTGACGCTGGACGGACGCACTTC
d_gene: -
j_gene: TRBJ2-5
v_gene: TRBV25-1
abundance: few

CDR3aa: CASSPRPDTQYF
CDR3nt: TGTGCCAGCTCACCAAGGCCAGATACGCAGTATTTT
d_gene: -
j_gene: TRBJ2-3
v_gene: TRBV18
abundance: many

CDR3aa: CSATRGWPYGDTQYF
CDR3nt: TGCAGTGCCACCAGGGGGTGGCCCTACGGAGATACGCAGTATTTT
d_gene: TRBD1
j_gene: TRBJ2-3
v_gene: TRBV20-1
abundance: -

CDR3aa: CASSVDRGLTRLKETQYF
CDR3nt: TGTGCCAGCAGCGTAGACCGCGGACTGACTAGACTGAAAGAGACCCAGTACTTC
d_gene: -
j_gene: TRBJ2-5
v_gene: TRBV9
abundance: -

CDR3aa: CSASILGLVKYEQYF
CDR3nt: TGCAGTGCTAGTATATTGGGACTAGTGAAGTACGAGCAGTACTTC
d_gene: TRBD2
j_gene: TRBJ2-7
v_gene: TRBV20-1
abundance: few

CDR3aa: CASSTDRDTIYF
CDR3nt: TGTGCCAGCTCAACCGACCGGGACACCATATATTTT
d_gene: -
j_gene: TRBJ1-3
v_gene: TRBV18
abundance: few

CDR3aa: CASERTSGTDEQFF
CDR3nt: TGTGCCAGCGAGCGGACTAGCGGGACGGATGAGCAGTTCTTC
d_gene: TRBD2
j_gene: TRBJ2-1
v_gene: TRBV16
abundance: few

CDR3aa: CASSEYTGSGTDTQYF
CDR3nt: TGTGCCAGCAGTGAATATACAGGGTCGGGCACAGATACGCAGTATTTT
d_gene: -
j_gene: TRBJ2-3
v_gene: TRBV25-1
abundance: -

CDR3aa: CASGFRGADTQYF
CDR3nt: TGTGCTAGTGGTTTCAGAGGGGCAGATACGCAGTATTTT
d_gene: -
j_gene: TRBJ2-3
v_gene: TRBV12-5
abundance: few

CDR3aa: CATSDWTGWQETQYF
CDR3nt: TGTGCCACCAGTGATTGGACAGGGTGGCAAGAGACCCAGTACTTC
d_gene: TRBD1
j_gene: TRBJ2-5
v_gene: TRBV24-1
abundance: -

CDR3aa: CASSLLSIGPTSYEQYF
CDR3nt: TGTGCCAGCAGTTTATTGTCAATTGGCCCGACCTCCTACGAGCAGTACTTC
d_gene: -
j_gene: TRBJ2-7
v_gene: TRBV28
abundance: many

CDR3aa: CASSSQLQSYEQYF
CDR3nt: TGTGCCAGCAGTTCCCAGCTACAATCCTACGAGCAGTACTTC
d_gene: -
j_gene: TRBJ2-7
v_gene: TRBV28
abundance: many

CDR3aa: CASSLVDRTDQETQYF
CDR3nt: TGTGCCAGCAGCTTAGTAGATAGAACAGACCAAGAGACCCAGTACTTC
d_gene: -
j_gene: TRBJ2-5
v_gene: TRBV7-2
abundance: few

CDR3aa: CASSGGQGDYGYTF
CDR3nt: TGTGCCAGCAGCGGGGGACAGGGCGACTATGGCTACACCTTC
d_gene: TRBD1
j_gene: TRBJ1-2
v_gene: TRBV9
abundance: many

CDR3aa: CASRSLRDRKETQYF
CDR3nt: TGTGCCAGCAGATCCCTCCGGGACAGGAAAGAGACCCAGTACTTC
d_gene: TRBD1
j_gene: TRBJ2-5
v_gene: TRBV27
abundance: many

CDR3aa: CSASPLTSGSPYEQYF
CDR3nt: TGCAGTGCTAGTCCCTTGACTAGCGGGAGTCCCTACGAGCAGTACTTC
d_gene: TRBD2
j_gene: TRBJ2-7
v_gene: TRBV20-1
abundance: many

CDR3aa: CAWNTQYF
CDR3nt: TGTGCCTGGAATACGCAGTATTTT
d_gene: -
j_gene: TRBJ2-3
v_gene: TRBV30
abundance: many

CDR3aa: CASSQESLGNEQFF
CDR3nt: TGTGCCAGCAGCCAAGAGTCTCTAGGGAATGAGCAGTTCTTC
d_gene: -
j_gene: TRBJ2-1
v_gene: TRBV4-2
abundance: -